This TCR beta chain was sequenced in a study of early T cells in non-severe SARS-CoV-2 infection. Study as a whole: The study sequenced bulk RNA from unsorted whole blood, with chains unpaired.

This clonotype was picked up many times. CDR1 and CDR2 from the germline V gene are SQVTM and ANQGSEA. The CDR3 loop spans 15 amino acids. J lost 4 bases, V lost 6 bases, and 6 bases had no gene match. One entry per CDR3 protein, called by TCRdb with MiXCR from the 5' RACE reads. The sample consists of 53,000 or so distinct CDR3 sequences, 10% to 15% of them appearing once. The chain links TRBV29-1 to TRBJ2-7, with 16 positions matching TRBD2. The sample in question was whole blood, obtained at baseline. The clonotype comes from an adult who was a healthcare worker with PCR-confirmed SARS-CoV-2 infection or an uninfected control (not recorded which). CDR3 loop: CSVKVGLAGGYEQYF. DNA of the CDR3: TGCAGCGTCAAAGTGGGACTAGCGGGAGGGTACGAGCAGTACTTC.